The TCR beta chain under discussion was sequenced for a study of T cell responses to AZD1222 COVID-19 vaccine. The protocol was immunoSEQ multiplex PCR, while the TCRdb copy is restricted to in-frame clones and leaves out a portion. The sample has roughly 120,000 clones; approximately 83% are singletons. V lost 4 bases and J 2 bases, leaving 12 bases between the germline ends. The CDR3 is made up of 14 amino acids. The germline V gene encodes CDR1 MNHEY and CDR2 SVGAGI. The gene calls are TRBV6-5 and TRBJ2-7; D is perhaps TRBD1 or TRBD2 (5 bases each). Material: peripheral blood, obtained on day 0 of AZD1222 vaccination. The sequence was obtained from an adult in good health. CDR3 DNA sequence: TGTGCCAGCAGTTCGGGACGGGGAGCCTACGAGCAGTACTTC. Its protein product is CASSSGRGAYEQYF.